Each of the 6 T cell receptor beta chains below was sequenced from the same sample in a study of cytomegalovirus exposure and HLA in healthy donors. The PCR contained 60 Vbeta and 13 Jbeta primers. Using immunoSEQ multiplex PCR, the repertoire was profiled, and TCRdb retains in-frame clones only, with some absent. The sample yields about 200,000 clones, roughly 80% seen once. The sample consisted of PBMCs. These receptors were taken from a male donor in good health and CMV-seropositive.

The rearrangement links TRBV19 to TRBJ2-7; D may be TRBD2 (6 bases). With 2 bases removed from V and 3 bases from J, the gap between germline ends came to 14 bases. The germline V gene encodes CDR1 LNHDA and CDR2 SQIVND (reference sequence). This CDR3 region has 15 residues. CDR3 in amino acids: CASSILVFGGYEQYF. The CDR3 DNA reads TGTGCCAGTAGTATACTAGTCTTCGGGGGCTACGAGCAGTACTTC.

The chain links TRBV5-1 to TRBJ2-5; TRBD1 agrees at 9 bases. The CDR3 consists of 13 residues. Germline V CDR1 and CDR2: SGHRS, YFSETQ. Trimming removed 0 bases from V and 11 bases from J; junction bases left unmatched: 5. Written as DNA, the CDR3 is TGCGCCAGCAGCTTGGGCCGGGACAGGGTACAGTACTTC. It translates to CASSLGRDRVQYF.

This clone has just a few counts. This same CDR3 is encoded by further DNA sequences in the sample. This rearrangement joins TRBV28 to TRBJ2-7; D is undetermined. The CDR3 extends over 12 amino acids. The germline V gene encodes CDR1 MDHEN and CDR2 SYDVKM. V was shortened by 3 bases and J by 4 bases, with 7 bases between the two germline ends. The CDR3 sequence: CASSFARYEQYF. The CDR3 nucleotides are TGTGCCAGCAGTTTTGCTAGATACGAGCAGTACTTC.

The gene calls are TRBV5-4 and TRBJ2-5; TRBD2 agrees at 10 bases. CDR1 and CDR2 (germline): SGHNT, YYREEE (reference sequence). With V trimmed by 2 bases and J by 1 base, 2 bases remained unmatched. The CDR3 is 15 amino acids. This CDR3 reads CASSFGLAAQETQYF. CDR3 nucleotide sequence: TGTGCCAGCAGCTTCGGACTAGCGGCCCAAGAGACCCAGTACTTC.

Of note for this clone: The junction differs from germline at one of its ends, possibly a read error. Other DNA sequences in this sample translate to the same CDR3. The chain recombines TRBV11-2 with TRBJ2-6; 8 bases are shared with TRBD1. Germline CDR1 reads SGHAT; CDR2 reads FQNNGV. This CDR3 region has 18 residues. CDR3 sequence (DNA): TGTGCCAGCAGGTCACTCGGACAGGGACTCTCTGGGGCCAACGTTCTGACTTTC. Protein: CASRSLGQGLSGANVLTF. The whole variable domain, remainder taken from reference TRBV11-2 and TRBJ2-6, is EAGVAQSPRYKIIEKRQSVAFWCNPISGHATLYWYQQILGQGPKLLIQFQNNGVVDDSQLPKDRFSAERLKGVDSTLKIQPAKLEDSAVYLCASRSLGQGLSGANVLTFGAGSRLTVL.

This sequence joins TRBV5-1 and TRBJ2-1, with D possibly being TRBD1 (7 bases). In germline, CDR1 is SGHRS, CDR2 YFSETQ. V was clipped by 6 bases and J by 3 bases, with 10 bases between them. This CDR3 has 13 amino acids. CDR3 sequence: CASTGDSYNEQFF. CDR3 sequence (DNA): TGCGCCAGCACGGGGGACAGCTACAATGAGCAGTTCTTC.